This T cell receptor beta chain was captured in a study of blood T cell repertoires in COVID-19. V was trimmed by 0 bases and J by 8 bases, leaving 14 bases between them. The CDR3 runs 15 residues. Looked up from germline, CDR1 is SGHRS and CDR2 is YFSETQ. Original analysis: Reference gene primer amplification in the assay estimated nucleated cell counts. Sequenced by immunoSEQ multiplex PCR; TCRdb stores in-frame clones only, minus some. That table supplies the V and J calls and clone size; D and trimming were determined from the DNA. This table has 160,000 or so clones, nearly 80% appearing once. The receptor was isolated from a woman aged 80 or over with acute or convalescent COVID-19. The source material was peripheral blood. This chain links TRBV5-1 with TRBJ1-4; D gene unclear. Here the CDR3 DNA reads TGCGCCAGCAGCTTGGATACAGCCTCCGCGGAAAAACTGTTTTTT. Translation gives CASSLDTASAEKLFF.